This TCR beta chain was captured in a study of T cells in Graves' hyperthyroidism and ophthalmopathy. General study points: Among thyroid clonotypes expanded above 0.001, most also appeared in blood.

In regard to this clonotype: The antigen is undetermined.

The CDR3 has 16 residues. Germline assignment: CDR1 MNHEY and CDR2 SVGEGT. The J segment lost 0 bases and the V segment lost 5 bases, leaving 4 bases of the junction unmatched. Researchers took RNA transcripts and amplified the TCR beta CDR3 regions from them. With the HTBI primer set, the TCR CDR3 went through a first round of RT-PCR. TCRdb passed the multiplex PCR reads through MiXCR, listing each CDR3 protein once. The data contain around 350,000 distinct CDR3 sequences, more than 20% of them singletons. This chain uses TRBV6-2 or TRBV6-3 with TRBJ2-3, with 11 bases lining up with TRBD2. This TCR was recovered from a man aged 50-60 years with Graves' hyperthyroidism. The sequencing sample was made of blood. The CDR3 spells CASSASGRTSTDTQYF. The CDR3 DNA reads TGTGCCAGCAGTGCTAGCGGGAGGACTAGCACAGATACGCAGTATTTT.